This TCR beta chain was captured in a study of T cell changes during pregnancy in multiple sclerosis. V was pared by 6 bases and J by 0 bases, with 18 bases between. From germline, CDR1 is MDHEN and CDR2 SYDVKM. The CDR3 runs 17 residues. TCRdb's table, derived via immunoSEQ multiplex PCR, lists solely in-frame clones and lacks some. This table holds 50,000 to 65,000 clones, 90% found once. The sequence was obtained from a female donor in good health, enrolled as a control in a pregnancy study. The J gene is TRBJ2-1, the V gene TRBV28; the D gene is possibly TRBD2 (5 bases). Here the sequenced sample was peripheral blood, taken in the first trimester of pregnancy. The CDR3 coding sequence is TGTGCCAGCAGGACTAAACACTCGGGATTCTCCTACAATGAGCAGTTCTTC. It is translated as CASRTKHSGFSYNEQFF.